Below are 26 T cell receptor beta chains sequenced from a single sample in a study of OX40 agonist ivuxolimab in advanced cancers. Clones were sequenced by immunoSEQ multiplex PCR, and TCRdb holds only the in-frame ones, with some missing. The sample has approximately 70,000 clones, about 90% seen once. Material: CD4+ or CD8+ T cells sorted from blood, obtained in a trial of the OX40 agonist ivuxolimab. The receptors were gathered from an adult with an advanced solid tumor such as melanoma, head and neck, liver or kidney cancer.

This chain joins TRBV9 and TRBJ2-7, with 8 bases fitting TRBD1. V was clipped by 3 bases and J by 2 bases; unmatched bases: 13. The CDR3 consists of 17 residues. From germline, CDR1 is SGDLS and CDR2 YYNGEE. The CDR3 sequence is CASSDAIPGQDTYEQYF. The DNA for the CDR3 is TGTGCCAGCAGCGACGCCATCCCGGGACAGGATACCTACGAGCAGTACTTC.

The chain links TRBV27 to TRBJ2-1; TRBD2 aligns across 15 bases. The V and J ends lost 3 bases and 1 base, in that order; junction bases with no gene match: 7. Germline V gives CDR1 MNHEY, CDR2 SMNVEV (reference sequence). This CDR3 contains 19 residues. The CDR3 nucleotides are TGTGCCAGCAGTTTGCCTCCGGGACTAGCGGGAGGTTCCTACAATGAGCAGTTCTTC. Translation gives CASSLPPGLAGGSYNEQFF.

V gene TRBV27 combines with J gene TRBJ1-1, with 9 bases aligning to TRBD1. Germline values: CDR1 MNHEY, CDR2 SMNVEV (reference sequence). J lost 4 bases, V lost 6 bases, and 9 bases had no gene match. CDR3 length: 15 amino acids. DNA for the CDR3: TGTGCCAGCAGAAAAACAGGGGGCGCCGGCACTGAAGCTTTCTTT. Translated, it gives CASRKTGGAGTEAFF.

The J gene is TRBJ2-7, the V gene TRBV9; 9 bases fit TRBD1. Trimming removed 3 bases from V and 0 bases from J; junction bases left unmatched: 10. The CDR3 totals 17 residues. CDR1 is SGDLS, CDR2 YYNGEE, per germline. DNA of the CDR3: TGTGCCAGCAGCGAACAGCCGGGACAGGGTAGCTCCTACGAGCAGTACTTC. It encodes CASSEQPGQGSSYEQYF.

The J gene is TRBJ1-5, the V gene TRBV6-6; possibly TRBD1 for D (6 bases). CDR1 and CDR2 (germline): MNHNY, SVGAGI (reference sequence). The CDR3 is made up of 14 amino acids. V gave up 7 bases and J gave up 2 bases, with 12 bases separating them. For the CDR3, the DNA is TGTGCCAGCATCGACAGGATGGGCAATCAGCCCCAGCATTTT. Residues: CASIDRMGNQPQHF.

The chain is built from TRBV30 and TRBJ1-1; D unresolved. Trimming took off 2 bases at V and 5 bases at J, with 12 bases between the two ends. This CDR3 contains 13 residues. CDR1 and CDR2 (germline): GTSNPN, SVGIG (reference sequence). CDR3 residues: CAWSRGPITEAFF. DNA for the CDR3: TGTGCCTGGAGTAGAGGACCCATTACTGAAGCTTTCTTT. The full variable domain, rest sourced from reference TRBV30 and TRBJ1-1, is SQTIHQWPATLVQPVGSPLSLECTVEGTSNPNLYWYRQAAGRGLQLLFYSVGIGQISSEVPQNLSASRPQDRQFILSSKKLLLSDSGFYLCAWSRGPITEAFFGQGTRLTVV.

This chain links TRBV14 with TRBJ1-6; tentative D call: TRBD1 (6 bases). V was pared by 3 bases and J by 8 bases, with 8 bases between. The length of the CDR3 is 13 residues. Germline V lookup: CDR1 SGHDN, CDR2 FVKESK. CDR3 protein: CASSQRTDSPLHF. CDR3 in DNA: TGTGCCAGCAGCCAGAGGACAGATTCACCCCTCCACTTT.

The CDR3 DNA reads TGCGCCAGCAGCTCACAGGGGGCCCTCCCACTAATGAACACTGAAGCTTTCTTT. Amino acid sequence: CASSSQGALPLMNTEAFF. The chain is built from TRBV5-1 and TRBJ1-1; 9 bases map to TRBD1. Germline V lookup: CDR1 SGHRS, CDR2 YFSETQ. Trimming took 3 bases from V and 0 from J; bases not matched to a gene: 12. The CDR3 is made up of 18 amino acids.

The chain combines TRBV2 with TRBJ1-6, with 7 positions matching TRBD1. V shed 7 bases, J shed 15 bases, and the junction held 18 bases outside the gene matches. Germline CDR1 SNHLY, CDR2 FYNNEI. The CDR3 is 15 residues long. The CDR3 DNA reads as TGTGCCAGCACAGTGGATTCCGGGACAGCTCGCGTCCTCCACTTT. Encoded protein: CASTVDSGTARVLHF.

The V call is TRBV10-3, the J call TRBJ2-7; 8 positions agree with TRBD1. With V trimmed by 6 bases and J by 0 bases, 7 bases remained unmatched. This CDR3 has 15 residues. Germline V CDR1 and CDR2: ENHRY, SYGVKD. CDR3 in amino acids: CAISTGTGLSYEQYF. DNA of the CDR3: TGTGCCATCAGCACCGGGACAGGCCTCTCCTACGAGCAGTACTTC.

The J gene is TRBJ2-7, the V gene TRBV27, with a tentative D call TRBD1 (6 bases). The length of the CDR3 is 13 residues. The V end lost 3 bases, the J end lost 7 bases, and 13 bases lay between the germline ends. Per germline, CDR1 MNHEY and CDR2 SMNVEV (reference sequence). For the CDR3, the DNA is TGTGCCAGCAGTTTTGGCAGGGGTAGGGAGCAGTACTTC. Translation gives CASSFGRGREQYF.

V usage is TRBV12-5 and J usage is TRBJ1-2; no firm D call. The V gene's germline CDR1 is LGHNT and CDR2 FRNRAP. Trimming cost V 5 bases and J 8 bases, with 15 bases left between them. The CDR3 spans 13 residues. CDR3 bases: TGTGCTAGTGGTCTACCGCGGGCAATGGGCTACACCTTC. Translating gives CASGLPRAMGYTF.

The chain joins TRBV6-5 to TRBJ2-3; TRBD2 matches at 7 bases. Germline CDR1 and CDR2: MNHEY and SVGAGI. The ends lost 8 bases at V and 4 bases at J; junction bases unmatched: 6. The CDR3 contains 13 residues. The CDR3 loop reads CASARREPDTQYF. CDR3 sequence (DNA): TGTGCCAGCGCTCGGCGGGAGCCAGATACGCAGTATTTT.

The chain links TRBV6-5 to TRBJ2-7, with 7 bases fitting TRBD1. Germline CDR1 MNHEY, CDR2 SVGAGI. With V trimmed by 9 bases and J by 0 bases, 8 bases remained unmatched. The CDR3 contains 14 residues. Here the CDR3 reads CASKQGQLSYEQYF. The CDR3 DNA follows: TGTGCCAGTAAACAGGGACAGCTCTCCTACGAGCAGTACTTC.

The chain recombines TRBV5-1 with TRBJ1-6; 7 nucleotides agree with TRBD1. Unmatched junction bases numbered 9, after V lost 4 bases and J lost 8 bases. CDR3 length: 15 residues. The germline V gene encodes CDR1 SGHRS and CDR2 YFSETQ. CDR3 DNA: TGCGCCAGCAGCACCCGGACAGGCGTTGATTCACCCCTCCACTTT. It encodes CASSTRTGVDSPLHF.

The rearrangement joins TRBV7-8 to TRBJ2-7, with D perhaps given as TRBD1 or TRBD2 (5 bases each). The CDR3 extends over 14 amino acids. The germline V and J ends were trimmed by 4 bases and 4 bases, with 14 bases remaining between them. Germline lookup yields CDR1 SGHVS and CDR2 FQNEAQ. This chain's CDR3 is CASSSGPARYEQYF. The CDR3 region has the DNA TGTGCCAGCAGCTCGGGACCCGCGCGTTACGAGCAGTACTTC.

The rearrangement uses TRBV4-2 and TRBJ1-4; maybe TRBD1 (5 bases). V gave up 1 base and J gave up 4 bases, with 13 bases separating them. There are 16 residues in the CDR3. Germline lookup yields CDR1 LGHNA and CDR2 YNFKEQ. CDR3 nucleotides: TGTGCCAGCAGCCAAGTCAGTAGGGGAGGTAATGAAAAACTGTTTTTT. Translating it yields CASSQVSRGGNEKLFF.

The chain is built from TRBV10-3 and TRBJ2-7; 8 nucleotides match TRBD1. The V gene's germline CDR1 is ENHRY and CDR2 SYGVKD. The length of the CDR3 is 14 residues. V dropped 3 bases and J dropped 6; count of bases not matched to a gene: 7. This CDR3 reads CAISEVQGASEQYF. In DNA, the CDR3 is TGTGCCATCAGTGAAGTCCAGGGGGCATCCGAGCAGTACTTC.

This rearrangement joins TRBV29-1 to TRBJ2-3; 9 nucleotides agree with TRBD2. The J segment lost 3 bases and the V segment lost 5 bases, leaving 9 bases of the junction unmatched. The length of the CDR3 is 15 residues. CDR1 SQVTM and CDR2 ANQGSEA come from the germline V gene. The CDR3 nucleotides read TGCAGCGTTCCTGCGGTGCGGGAGGGGACAGATACGCAGTATTTT. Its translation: CSVPAVREGTDTQYF.

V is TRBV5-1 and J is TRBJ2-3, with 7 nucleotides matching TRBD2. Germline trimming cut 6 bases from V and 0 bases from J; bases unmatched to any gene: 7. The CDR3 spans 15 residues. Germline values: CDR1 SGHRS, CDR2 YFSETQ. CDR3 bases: TGCGCCAGCATCAGGCGGGAGCCTAGCACAGATACGCAGTATTTT. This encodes CASIRREPSTDTQYF.

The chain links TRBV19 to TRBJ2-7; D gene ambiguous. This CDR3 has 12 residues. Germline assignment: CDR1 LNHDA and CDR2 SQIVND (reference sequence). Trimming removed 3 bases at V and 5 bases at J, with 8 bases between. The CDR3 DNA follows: TGTGCCAGTAGTATCACTCGCGACGAGCAGTACTTC. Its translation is CASSITRDEQYF.

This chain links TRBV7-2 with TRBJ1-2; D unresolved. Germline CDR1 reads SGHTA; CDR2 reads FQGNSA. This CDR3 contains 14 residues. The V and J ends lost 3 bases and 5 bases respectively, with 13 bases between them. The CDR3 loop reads CASSFSGAVYGYTF. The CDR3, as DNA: TGTGCCAGCAGCTTCTCAGGCGCAGTTTATGGCTACACCTTC.

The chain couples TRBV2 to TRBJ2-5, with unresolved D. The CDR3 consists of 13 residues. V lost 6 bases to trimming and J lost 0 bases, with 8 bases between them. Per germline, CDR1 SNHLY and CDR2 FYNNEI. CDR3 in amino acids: CASSPQYQETQYF. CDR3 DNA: TGTGCCAGCAGCCCCCAATACCAAGAGACCCAGTACTTC.

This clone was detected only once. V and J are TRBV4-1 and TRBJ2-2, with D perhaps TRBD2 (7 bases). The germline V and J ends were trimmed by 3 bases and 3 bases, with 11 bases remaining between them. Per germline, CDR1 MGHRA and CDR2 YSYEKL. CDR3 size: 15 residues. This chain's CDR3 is CASSQGGHDTGELFF. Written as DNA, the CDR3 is TGCGCCAGCAGCCAGGGGGGGCACGACACCGGGGAGCTGTTTTTT.

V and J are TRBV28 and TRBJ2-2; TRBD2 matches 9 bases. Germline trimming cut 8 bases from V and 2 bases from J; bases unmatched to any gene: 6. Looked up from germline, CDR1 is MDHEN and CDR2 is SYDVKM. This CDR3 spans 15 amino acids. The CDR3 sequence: CASLGLATNTGELFF. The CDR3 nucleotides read TGTGCCAGCCTAGGACTAGCGACAAACACCGGGGAGCTGTTTTTT.

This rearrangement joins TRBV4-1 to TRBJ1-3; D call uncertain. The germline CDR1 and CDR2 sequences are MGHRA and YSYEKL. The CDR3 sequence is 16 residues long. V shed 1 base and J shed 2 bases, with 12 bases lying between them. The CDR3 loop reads CASSQGPTSPGNTIYF. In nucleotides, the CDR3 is TGCGCCAGCAGCCAAGGGCCGACAAGCCCTGGAAACACCATATATTTT.